The clone carrying this T cell receptor beta chain was seen only a few times. This sample is part of a study of blood T cell repertoires in COVID-19. As for the study in general: The United States, Italy and Spain supplied acute and convalescent COVID-19 samples.

Per the original data handling: By means of reference gene primer amplification, nucleated cell counts were estimated. TCRdb's copy holds only in-frame clones and misses some; the assay was immunoSEQ multiplex PCR. V, J and clone size derive from that table, while D and trimming were established from the DNA sequence. This sample carries under 300,000 clones, 75% to 90% of them seen once, and the ten largest clones take around 3%. Trimming cost V 7 bases and J 8 bases, with 14 bases left between them. Germline V CDR1 and CDR2: LNHDA, SQIVND (reference sequence). The CDR3 runs 13 residues. This clonotype was obtained from a woman in her 40s with acute COVID-19. Material for sequencing was PBMCs or T cells enriched from blood (not recorded which). The rearrangement links TRBV19 to TRBJ1-4, with a weak D call TRBD1 (6 bases). As DNA, the CDR3 is TGTGCCAGTACACGAACAGGGTTGGAAAAACTGTTTTTT. Translating it yields CASTRTGLEKLFF.